This T cell receptor (beta chain) was documented in a study of T-cell memory formation after mild COVID-19 (dated by TCRdb to about 2021). With respect to the entire study: TCR sequence clusters from the two donors were found to be largely donor specific. Longitudinal TCRalpha and TCRbeta repertoire sequencing tracked T-cell clones expanding and contracting after mild COVID-19 in a couple of donors. Two young, previously healthy adult volunteers made up the cohort, one male and one female.

Overall study outcomes, separate from this receptor: SARS-CoV-2 specificity was not confirmed for the second-wave clones peaking on day 37. The detection of some responding clones in pre-infection memory suggests that pre-existing cross-reactive memory T cells joined the SARS-CoV-2 response. Only a couple of mild cases were covered in the study, and larger cohorts including severe cases with pre-infection samples were considered necessary. Clones that contracted from day 15 to 85 showed balanced CD4/CD8 phenotypes, whereas a second wave of clones that expanded from day 15 to 37 leaned towards CD4+. Contracting CD4+ clones were located mainly in the CM and EM memory subsets, whereas CD8+ clones were found to be enriched in EMRA.

This clonotype came up a few times. Its antigen remains unidentified. Base qualities were left out, and no much larger clone turns up one base away. The germline V gene sets CDR1 to SGHNT and CDR2 to YENEEA. Taken from cysteine to phenylalanine, the CDR3 has 14 residues. The CDR3 DNA has 42 bases and is translated from base 1. V and J are truncated by 5 bases and 5 bases respectively, leaving an intervening sequence of 13 bases. Ficoll-Paque density gradient centrifugation was used to isolate PBMCs. For sequencing, an Illumina NovaSeq 6000 was employed. TCRalpha and TCRbeta cDNA libraries were constructed by 5'RACE with constant-segment primers, with sample barcodes and unique molecular identifiers being introduced. RNA was extracted from every sample with Trizol reagent. The libraries were amplified in two PCR steps, and the second step added a second sample barcode and Illumina TruSeq adapters. Sequencing of the libraries was done on an Illumina NovaSeq, producing 2 x 150 bp paired-end reads. On the authors' methods: Reads were demultiplexed and collapsed into UMI-guided consensus sequences with migec v1.2.7. Using mixcr v2.1.11, the UMI consensuses were aligned to TRA and TRB V and J templates and assembled into clonotypes. Clonotypes were classified as expanded or contracted when called significant by both edgeR and NoisET, with noise models trained on biological replicates. edgeR calls used a false discovery rate-adjusted p below 0.01 and a log2 fold-change threshold of 1. As an exploratory analysis of dynamics, PCA with hierarchical clustering was applied to max-normalized trajectories of the 1000 most abundant clonotypes. Separately sequenced CD4+ and CD8+ repertoires were used to assign the CD4 or CD8 phenotype of responding clones. TCRdb passed the public sequencing reads through fastp at Q25 and MiXCR, retaining productive beta sequences. Rows are combined by CDR3 protein, so each entry shows the most common genes and DNA. These V and J calls derive from TCRdb rather than the authors' analysis. Counted in this sample were around 500,000 distinct CDR3 sequences; around a sixth of them appeared once. Of the sample, approximately 13% falls within the top ten clones.

The sample comprised PBMCs or a T cell subset sorted from them (not recorded which). This clonotype was obtained from an adult woman who had mild COVID-19 (a few samples of this study predate the infection). The sample titles of this study are shuffled in the database, so cell type and time point are left out; the donor was told from shared clones. The chain employs TRBV11-3 and TRBJ1-5; confidence is insufficient to name the D gene. Here is the DNA: TGTGCCAGCAGCACTCGACGGAGAGATCAGCCCCAGCATTTT. Its coded protein is CASSTRRRDQPQHF.